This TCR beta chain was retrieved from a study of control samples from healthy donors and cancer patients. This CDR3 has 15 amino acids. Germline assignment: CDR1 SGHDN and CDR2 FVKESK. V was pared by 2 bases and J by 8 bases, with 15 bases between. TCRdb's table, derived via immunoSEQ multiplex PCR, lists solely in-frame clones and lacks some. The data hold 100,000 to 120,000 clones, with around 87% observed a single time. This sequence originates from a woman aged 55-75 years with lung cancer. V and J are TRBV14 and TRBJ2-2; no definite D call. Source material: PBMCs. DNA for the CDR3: TGTGCCAGCAGCCAAAACTTTCCACCAGCAGGGGAGCTGTTTTTT. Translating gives CASSQNFPPAGELFF. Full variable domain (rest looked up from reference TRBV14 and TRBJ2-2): EAGVTQFPSHSVIEKGQTVTLRCDPISGHDNLYWYRRVMGKEIKFLLHFVKESKQDESGMPNNRFLAERTGGTYSTLKVQPAELEDSGVYFCASSQNFPPAGELFFGEGSRLTVL.